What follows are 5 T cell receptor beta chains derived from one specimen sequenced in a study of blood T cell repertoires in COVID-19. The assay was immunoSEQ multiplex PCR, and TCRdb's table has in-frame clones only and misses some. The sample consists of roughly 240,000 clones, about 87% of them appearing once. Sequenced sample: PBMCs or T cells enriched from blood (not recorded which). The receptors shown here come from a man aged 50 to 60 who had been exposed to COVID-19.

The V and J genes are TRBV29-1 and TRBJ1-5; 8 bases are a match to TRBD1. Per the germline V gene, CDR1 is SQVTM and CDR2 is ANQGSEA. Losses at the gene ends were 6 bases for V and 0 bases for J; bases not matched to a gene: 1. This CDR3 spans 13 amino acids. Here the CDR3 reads CSVGTGSNQPQHF. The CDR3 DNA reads TGCAGCGTCGGGACAGGTAGCAATCAGCCCCAGCATTTT.

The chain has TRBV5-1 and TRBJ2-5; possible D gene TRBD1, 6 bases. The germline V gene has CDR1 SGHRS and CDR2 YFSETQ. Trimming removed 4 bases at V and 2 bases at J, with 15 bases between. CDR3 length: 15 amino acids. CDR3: CASSPNPDRQETQYF. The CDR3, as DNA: TGCGCCAGCAGCCCCAACCCAGACAGGCAAGAGACCCAGTACTTC.

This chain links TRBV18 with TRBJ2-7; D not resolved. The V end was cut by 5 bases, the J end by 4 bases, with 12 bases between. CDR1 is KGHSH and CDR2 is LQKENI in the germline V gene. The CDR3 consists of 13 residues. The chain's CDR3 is CASSARRRYEQYF. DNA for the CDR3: TGTGCCAGCTCAGCTCGGAGACGTTACGAGCAGTACTTC.

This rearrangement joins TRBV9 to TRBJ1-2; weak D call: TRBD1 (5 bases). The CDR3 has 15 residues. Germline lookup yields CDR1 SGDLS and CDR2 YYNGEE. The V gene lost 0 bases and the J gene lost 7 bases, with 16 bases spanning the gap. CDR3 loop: CASSVAGQGGIGYTF. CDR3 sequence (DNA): TGTGCCAGCAGCGTAGCAGGGCAGGGCGGGATTGGCTACACCTTC.

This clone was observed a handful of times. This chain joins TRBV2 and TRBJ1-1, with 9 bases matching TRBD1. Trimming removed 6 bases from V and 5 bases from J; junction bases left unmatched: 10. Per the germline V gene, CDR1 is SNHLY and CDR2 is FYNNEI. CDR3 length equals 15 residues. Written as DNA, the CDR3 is TGTGCCAGCAGGACCCAAGGGACAGGGCGGACTGAAGCTTTCTTT. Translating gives CASRTQGTGRTEAFF.